The present T cell receptor beta chain was sequenced within a study of PD-1 blockade in classical Hodgkin lymphoma. This CDR3 spans 15 amino acids. Germline V gives CDR1 SGHAT, CDR2 FQNNGV. Trimming left V 5 bases short and J 3 bases short, with 17 bases between. Documented time point: cycle 4 day 1 (C4D1), after 6 weeks of nivolumab. There was relapse after autologous stem cell transplantation in every patient, and there was variation in brentuximab vedotin exposure. Whole-study results and caveats: Reported findings placed baseline TCR diversity lower in newly diagnosed patients (compared with healthy donors). Significantly greater TCR diversity emerged by C4D1 in CD4+ cells but not CD8+ cells. The causes of the repertoire differences, possibly disease activity or prior therapy, remain undefined.

Generated by immunoSEQ multiplex PCR, the TCRdb table keeps only in-frame clones and is missing some. The sample records roughly 27,000 clones, around 72% being singletons. To note about this clone: What it recognizes is unknown.

Specimen: peripheral blood mononuclear cells (PBMCs), collected before the fourth cycle of nivolumab. This receptor was obtained from a human donor with classical Hodgkin lymphoma. The chain combines TRBV11-2 with TRBJ2-7; D gene ambiguous. The CDR3 sequence is CASSPVGNQGYEQYF. The CDR3 region has the DNA TGTGCCAGCAGCCCCGTTGGCAACCAAGGCTACGAGCAGTACTTC.